This T cell receptor (beta chain) was found in a study of cytomegalovirus exposure and HLA in healthy donors. This CDR3 has 16 residues. V lost 6 bases to trimming and J lost 2 bases, with 20 bases between them. Looked up from germline, CDR1 is SNHLY and CDR2 is FYNNEI. Vbeta (60) and Jbeta (13) primers were used in the PCR. Sequenced by immunoSEQ multiplex PCR; TCRdb stores in-frame clones only, minus some. The sample holds 100,000 to 150,000 clones, around 80% seen once. The chain links TRBV2 to TRBJ2-7; D might be TRBD1 (6 bases). The clonotype originates from a woman aged 25-40 years in good health and CMV-seronegative. The material sequenced was PBMCs. CDR3 DNA sequence: TGTGCCAGCAGGGAATTTACAGGGCTGAATCCCTACGAGCAGTACTTC. As protein: CASREFTGLNPYEQYF.